This TCR beta chain is from a study of CD8 T cells in ankylosing spondylitis. Study observations and caveats: The clones that were linked to disease were reported to be significantly enriched in matched synovial fluid samples from ankylosing spondylitis patients. Blood of patients with ankylosing spondylitis appeared to be characterized by a TCR beta motif of several highly homologous variants.

This clonotype was found many times. Its antigen is undetermined. MiXCR, applied by TCRdb to the 5' RACE reads, yields one record per CDR3 protein. The table lists 230,000 or so distinct CDR3 sequences, 18% of them singletons, with 25% to 40% in the top ten. Germline values: CDR1 ENHRY, CDR2 SYGVKD. CDR3 length equals 15 residues. With V trimmed by 9 bases and J by 5 bases, 12 bases remained unmatched. Sequencing input: blood, either unsorted or a sorted T cell fraction (not recorded which). The origin of this receptor is a male donor with ankylosing spondylitis or in good health (not recorded which). The genes are TRBV10-3 and TRBJ2-7, with 11 bases identical to TRBD2. The CDR3 region is CAITEGTSGSHEQYF. The CDR3 coding sequence is TGTGCCATAACGGAAGGAACTAGCGGGAGTCACGAGCAGTACTTC.